This record covers a single T cell receptor beta chain. This clone has only a few counts. The clone's antigen remains unknown. Base qualities are not provided; no much larger clone lies one nucleotide away. Interpreted using the paper, the treatment or condition label stands for: randomized to nivolumab then ipilimumab (arm A) or the reverse (arm B). None of the patients in the trial had previously been given DNA-damaging chemotherapy. Live CD3+CD8+ cells negative for CD19 and CD56 were sorted from thawed PBMCs on a FACS Aria II flow cytometer. CheckMate 064, a randomized, open-label phase II trial of sequential checkpoint blockade, was the source of the samples, all of which came from patients with melanoma. Peripheral blood mononuclear cells were obtained through leukapheresis, purified using Ficoll-Paque, and frozen in human serum containing roughly 10% DMSO. Purity of sorted blood CD3+CD8+ cells was verified at >98% immediately after sorting, followed by DNA extraction.

These data are taken from a study of sequential checkpoint blockade in melanoma (dated by TCRdb to about 2019). A note on the overall study: In a 1:1 randomization, patients received either first-line nivolumab then ipilimumab (arm A) or ipilimumab then nivolumab (arm B). Maintenance nivolumab was given following each of the two trial sequences.

The immunoSEQ Assay was used to immunosequence TCRbeta CDR3 regions from genomic DNA. Before high-throughput sequencing, genomic DNA was amplified using bias-controlled multiplex PCR. Under the source paper's analysis protocol: To quantify the absolute abundance of each unique TCRbeta CDR3 region, the sequences were collapsed and filtered. Clonality, defined as 1 minus Pielou's evenness, was calculated using only productive rearrangements. A previously published method was used to identify clones whose frequencies were significantly greater in on-treatment samples than in baseline samples. Held by TCRdb, this immuneACCESS table contains in-frame sequences only and omits some clones. Under half of the omission traces to an unresolved V gene where checked; the cause of the rest is unknown. That table gives V, J and clone size, and the DNA gave D and trimming. This sample comprises 15,000 to 20,000 clones, approximately 70% of them detected only once. The ten largest account for around 10% of the sample.

Deletion took 0 bases off V and 6 bases off J, with a span of 10 bases between the germline ends. Reading from cysteine to phenylalanine, the CDR3 counts 13 amino acids. Only the CDR3 DNA stays, 39 bases, in frame from base 1. CDR1 is given as SGDLS and CDR2 as YYNGEE, both from the germline V gene. The paper's findings and limits, for the study overall: The model for predicting response that combines TCR metrics with mutation burden needs to be validated in larger, independent patient cohorts.

The rearrangement joined TRBV9 to TRBJ2-7, and the D gene may be TRBD1, 6 bases matching. The receptor's source is a human donor with melanoma. Material: CD8+ T cells sorted from blood (inferred from file names), obtained from a patient given nivolumab and ipilimumab in sequence. The DNA reads as follows: TGTGCCAGCAGCGTAGGAGGGGGTGTCGAGCAGTACTTC. Protein translation: CASSVGGGVEQYF.